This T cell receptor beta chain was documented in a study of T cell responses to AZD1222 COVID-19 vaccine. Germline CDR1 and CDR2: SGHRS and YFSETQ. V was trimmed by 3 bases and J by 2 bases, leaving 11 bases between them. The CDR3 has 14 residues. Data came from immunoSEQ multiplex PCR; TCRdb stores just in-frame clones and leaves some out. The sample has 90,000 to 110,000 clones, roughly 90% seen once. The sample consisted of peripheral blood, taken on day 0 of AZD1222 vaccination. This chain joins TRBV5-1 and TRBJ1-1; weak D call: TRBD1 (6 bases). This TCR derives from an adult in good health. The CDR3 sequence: CASSSPGENTEAFF. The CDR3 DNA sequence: TGCGCCAGCAGCTCGCCAGGGGAAAACACTGAAGCTTTCTTT.